Listed below are T cell receptor beta chains from one sample, sequenced in a study of response to subunit inactivated influenza vaccine. TCRdb reprocessed the RT-PCR reads via MiXCR and lists one record per CDR3 protein. The sample shows about 800,000 distinct CDR3 sequences, about 20% of them seen only once. Sequences were derived from PBMCs from blood, sampled less than 6 days after vaccination. These receptors all come from a man aged 45-60 years who received an inactivated influenza vaccine. The CDR3 runs from the conserved cysteine through the conserved F or W. Each record gives: D gene, J gene, clone size, V gene, CDR3 DNA, CDR3 protein. D genes are given only for firm matches. Only part of the rows carry a size: once, few, many, or a class if the clone is expanded.

D gene: TRBD2
J gene: TRBJ2-2
clone size: -
V gene: TRBV7-9
CDR3 DNA: TGTGCCAGCAGCCCATGGACTAGCGGGAGCACCGGGGAGCTGTTTTTT
CDR3 protein: CASSPWTSGSTGELFF

D gene: TRBD2
J gene: TRBJ2-1
clone size: -
V gene: TRBV7-9
CDR3 DNA: TGTGCCAGCAGCTTAGCTGGGACTAGCGGGAGGGGTGAGGAGTTCTTC
CDR3 protein: CASSLAGTSGRGEEFF

D gene: -
J gene: TRBJ2-1
clone size: many
V gene: TRBV29-1
CDR3 DNA: TGCAGCGTTGTCGGGCTCTCCTACAATGAGCAGTTCTTC
CDR3 protein: CSVVGLSYNEQFF

D gene: TRBD2
J gene: TRBJ2-5
clone size: -
V gene: TRBV6-1
CDR3 DNA: TGTGCCAGCAGTGAATGGCGGGGGGGCCTAGAGACCCAGTACTTC
CDR3 protein: CASSEWRGGLETQYF

D gene: -
J gene: TRBJ2-2
clone size: -
V gene: TRBV30
CDR3 DNA: TGTGCCTGGAGTGTATGGAGGGGTTTCACCGGGGAGCTGTTTTTT
CDR3 protein: CAWSVWRGFTGELFF

D gene: -
J gene: TRBJ2-7
clone size: few
V gene: TRBV18
CDR3 DNA: TGTGCCAGCTCACCAATCGGGACCGACTACGAGCAGTACTTC
CDR3 protein: CASSPIGTDYEQYF

D gene: TRBD2
J gene: TRBJ2-1
clone size: few
V gene: TRBV7-2
CDR3 DNA: TGTGCCAGCAGTCTTGCCCGGGGGGTCGGTTACAATGAGCAGTTCTTC
CDR3 protein: CASSLARGVGYNEQFF

D gene: -
J gene: TRBJ1-3
clone size: few
V gene: TRBV6-1
CDR3 DNA: TGTGCCAGCAGTCTCCGATATGGAAACACCATATATTTT
CDR3 protein: CASSLRYGNTIYF

D gene: -
J gene: TRBJ2-7
clone size: -
V gene: TRBV18
CDR3 DNA: TGTGCCAGCTTAGACAGTCCTGGGGTTACCGAGCAGTACTTC
CDR3 protein: CASLDSPGVTEQYF

D gene: -
J gene: TRBJ2-5
clone size: -
V gene: TRBV7-2
CDR3 DNA: TGTGCCAGCAGCTTACGATGGGGGGAGACCCAGTACTTC
CDR3 protein: CASSLRWGETQYF

D gene: -
J gene: TRBJ2-1
clone size: -
V gene: TRBV20-1
CDR3 DNA: TGCAGTGCAACTGACGGGGCAGAGCAGTTCTTC
CDR3 protein: CSATDGAEQFF

D gene: -
J gene: TRBJ2-1
clone size: few
V gene: TRBV10-3
CDR3 DNA: TGTGCCATCAGAGACGAGGACGGAGGGGGGAATGAGCAGTTCTTC
CDR3 protein: CAIRDEDGGGNEQFF

D gene: TRBD1
J gene: TRBJ1-2
clone size: -
V gene: TRBV28
CDR3 DNA: TGTGCCAGCGGTCCGGGACAGGTGTATGGCTACACCTTC
CDR3 protein: CASGPGQVYGYTF

D gene: -
J gene: TRBJ2-4
clone size: -
V gene: TRBV14
CDR3 DNA: TGTGCCAGCAGCCTCACTCGGACCATAGCCAAAAACATTCAGTACTTC
CDR3 protein: CASSLTRTIAKNIQYF

D gene: TRBD2
J gene: TRBJ2-2
clone size: -
V gene: TRBV6-2/TRBV6-3
CDR3 DNA: TGTGCCAGCAGCTCCAGACGGCGGGGGGCGGTTTCCGGGGAGCTGTTTTTT
CDR3 protein: CASSSRRRGAVSGELFF

D gene: -
J gene: TRBJ2-7
clone size: few
V gene: TRBV10-3
CDR3 DNA: TGTGCCATAGGGGACTTCCGGGAGTCTTACGAGCAGTACTTC
CDR3 protein: CAIGDFRESYEQYF

D gene: -
J gene: TRBJ2-7
clone size: many
V gene: TRBV10-1
CDR3 DNA: TGCGCCAGCAGGGATTCCAGCTCCTACGAGCAGTACTTC
CDR3 protein: CASRDSSSYEQYF

D gene: TRBD1
J gene: TRBJ2-3
clone size: -
V gene: TRBV18
CDR3 DNA: TGTGCCAGCTCACAGGACAGGACCTACACAGATACGCAGTATTTT
CDR3 protein: CASSQDRTYTDTQYF

D gene: -
J gene: TRBJ2-5
clone size: -
V gene: TRBV4-3
CDR3 DNA: TGCGCCAGCAGCCAAGGGCAGGGTACTTCAGAGACCCAGTACTTC
CDR3 protein: CASSQGQGTSETQYF

D gene: -
J gene: TRBJ2-5
clone size: few
V gene: TRBV20-1
CDR3 DNA: TGCAGTGCTCCGAGCCTCAAATCTAGCGTAGAGACCCAGTACTTC
CDR3 protein: CSAPSLKSSVETQYF

D gene: -
J gene: TRBJ1-2
clone size: -
V gene: TRBV5-1
CDR3 DNA: TGCGCCAGCAGCCCCCGAGTGGATAACTATGGCTACACCTTC
CDR3 protein: CASSPRVDNYGYTF

D gene: TRBD2
J gene: TRBJ2-7
clone size: few
V gene: TRBV6-1
CDR3 DNA: TGTGCCAGCAGGAAAGCGGGAGGGACGCGAGAGCAGTACTTC
CDR3 protein: CASRKAGGTREQYF

D gene: TRBD2
J gene: TRBJ2-3
clone size: many
V gene: TRBV6-2/TRBV6-3
CDR3 DNA: TGTGCCAGCAGTTACGGCGGGAGGGCCACAGATACGCAGTATTTT
CDR3 protein: CASSYGGRATDTQYF

D gene: TRBD1
J gene: TRBJ2-3
clone size: few
V gene: TRBV7-9
CDR3 DNA: TGTGCCAGCAGCTCGACAGGGATGGCAGATACGCAGTATTTT
CDR3 protein: CASSSTGMADTQYF

D gene: -
J gene: TRBJ2-1
clone size: -
V gene: TRBV20-1
CDR3 DNA: TGCAGTGCTTCCTTAGGACATGAGCAGTTCTTC
CDR3 protein: CSASLGHEQFF

D gene: TRBD1
J gene: TRBJ2-1
clone size: once
V gene: TRBV20-1
CDR3 DNA: TGCAGTGCTAGAAACTTTAACAGGGGCGGCAATGAGCAGTTCTTC
CDR3 protein: CSARNFNRGGNEQFF

D gene: -
J gene: TRBJ2-3
clone size: few
V gene: TRBV4-1
CDR3 DNA: TGCGCCAGCAGCCTCTTGACAGGAACCACAGATACGCAGTATTTT
CDR3 protein: CASSLLTGTTDTQYF

D gene: -
J gene: TRBJ2-1
clone size: many
V gene: TRBV20-1
CDR3 DNA: TGCAGTGCGGTCGGGAAATACAATGAGCAGTTCTTC
CDR3 protein: CSAVGKYNEQFF

D gene: TRBD1
J gene: TRBJ2-7
clone size: few
V gene: TRBV12-5
CDR3 DNA: TGTGCTAGTGGTTTGGGGGACAGGGCTGATTACGAGCAGTACTTC
CDR3 protein: CASGLGDRADYEQYF

D gene: -
J gene: TRBJ2-5
clone size: -
V gene: TRBV5-5
CDR3 DNA: TGTGCCAGCAGCCCCCGGACAACCGATGGGACCCAGTACTTC
CDR3 protein: CASSPRTTDGTQYF

D gene: TRBD1
J gene: TRBJ2-3
clone size: -
V gene: TRBV7-2
CDR3 DNA: TGTGCCAGCAGGACGACAGGGGGCACAGATACGCAGTATTTT
CDR3 protein: CASRTTGGTDTQYF

D gene: TRBD1
J gene: TRBJ1-4
clone size: -
V gene: TRBV12-3/TRBV12-4
CDR3 DNA: TGTGCCAGCAGTCCTACAGGGGGGGCTAATGAAAAACTGTTTTTT
CDR3 protein: CASSPTGGANEKLFF

D gene: -
J gene: TRBJ2-7
clone size: once
V gene: TRBV21-1
CDR3 DNA: TGTGCCAGCACCTTAAATAGCGGGGGGGAATCCTACGAGCAGTACTTC
CDR3 protein: CASTLNSGGESYEQYF

D gene: TRBD1
J gene: TRBJ2-5
clone size: -
V gene: TRBV4-3
CDR3 DNA: TGCGCCAGCAGCCAAGATACAGGGGGAGAGATGTACCAAGAGACCCAGTACTTC
CDR3 protein: CASSQDTGGEMYQETQYF

D gene: TRBD2
J gene: TRBJ2-5
clone size: -
V gene: TRBV12-3/TRBV12-4
CDR3 DNA: TGTGCCAGCAGCCGCGGGGGACTACAAGAGACCCAGTACTTC
CDR3 protein: CASSRGGLQETQYF

D gene: -
J gene: TRBJ2-3
clone size: -
V gene: TRBV7-2
CDR3 DNA: TGTGCCAGCAGCTTAGCGGGGGTTTACGCAGATACGCAGTATTTT
CDR3 protein: CASSLAGVYADTQYF

D gene: TRBD2
J gene: TRBJ2-7
clone size: -
V gene: TRBV11-2
CDR3 DNA: TGTGCCAGCAGCTCAACCGGGACTAGCGGGAACCTTAACTCCTACGAGCAGTACTTC
CDR3 protein: CASSSTGTSGNLNSYEQYF